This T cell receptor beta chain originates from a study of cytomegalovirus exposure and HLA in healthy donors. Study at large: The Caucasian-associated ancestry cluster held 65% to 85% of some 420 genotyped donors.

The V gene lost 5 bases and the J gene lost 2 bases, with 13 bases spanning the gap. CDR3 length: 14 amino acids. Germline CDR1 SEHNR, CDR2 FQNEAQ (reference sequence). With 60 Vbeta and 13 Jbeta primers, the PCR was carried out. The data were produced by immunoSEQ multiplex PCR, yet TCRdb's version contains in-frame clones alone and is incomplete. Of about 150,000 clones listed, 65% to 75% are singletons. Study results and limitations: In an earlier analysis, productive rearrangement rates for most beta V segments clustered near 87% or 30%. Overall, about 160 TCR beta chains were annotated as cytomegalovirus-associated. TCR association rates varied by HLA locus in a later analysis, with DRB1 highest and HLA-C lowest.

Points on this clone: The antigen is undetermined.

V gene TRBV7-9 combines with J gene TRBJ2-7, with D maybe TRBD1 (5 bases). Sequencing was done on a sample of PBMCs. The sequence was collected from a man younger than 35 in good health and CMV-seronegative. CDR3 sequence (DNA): TGTGCCAGCAGCCCCCCGACAGAACCCTACGAGCAGTACTTC. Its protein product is CASSPPTEPYEQYF. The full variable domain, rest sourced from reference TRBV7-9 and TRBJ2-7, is DTGVSQNPRHKITKRGQNVTFRCDPISEHNRLYWYRQTLGQGPEFLTYFQNEAQLEKSRLLSDRFSAERPKGSFSTLEIQRTEQGDSAMYLCASSPPTEPYEQYFGPGTRLTVT.